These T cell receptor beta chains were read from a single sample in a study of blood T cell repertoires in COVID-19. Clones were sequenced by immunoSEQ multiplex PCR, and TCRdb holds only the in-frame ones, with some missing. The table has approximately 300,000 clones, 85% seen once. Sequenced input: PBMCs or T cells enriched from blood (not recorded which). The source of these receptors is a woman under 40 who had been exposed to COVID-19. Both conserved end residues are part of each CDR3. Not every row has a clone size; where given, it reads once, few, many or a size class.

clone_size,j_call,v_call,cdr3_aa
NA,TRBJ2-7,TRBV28,CASSLSPTGWAYEQYF
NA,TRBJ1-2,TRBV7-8,CASSLEDRVISYGYTF
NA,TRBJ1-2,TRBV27,CASSLGTGQTNYGYTF
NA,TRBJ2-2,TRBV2,CASRATVNTGELFF
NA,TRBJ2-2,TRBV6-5,CASSYSQSGELFF
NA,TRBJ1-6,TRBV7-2,CASSSGTGMRPLHF
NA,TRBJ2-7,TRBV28,CASSSAGQGSYEQYF
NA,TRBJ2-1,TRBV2,CASSGSGGPNNEQFF
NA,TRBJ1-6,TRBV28,CASSKRTGGNNSPLHF
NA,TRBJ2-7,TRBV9,CASSPGGGGYEQYF
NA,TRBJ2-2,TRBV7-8,CASSLHRTGSGELFF
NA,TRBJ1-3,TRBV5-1,CASRRDSSGNTIYF
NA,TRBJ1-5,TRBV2,CASRGQGAVQPQHF
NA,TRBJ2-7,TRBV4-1,CASSQSGRNPNEQYF
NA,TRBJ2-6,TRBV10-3,CAISAGASGANVLTF
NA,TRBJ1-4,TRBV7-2,CASSPNTGQRLSNEKLFF
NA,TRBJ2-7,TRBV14,CASSLSGGTWYEQYF
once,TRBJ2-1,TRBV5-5,CASTYQDYNEQFF
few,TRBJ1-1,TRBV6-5,CASSSNTGNPEAFF
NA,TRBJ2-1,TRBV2,CASSEDSGIDNEQFF
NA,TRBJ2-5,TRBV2,CASSKIQGPLGETQYF
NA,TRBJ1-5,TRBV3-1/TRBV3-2,CASSPGNNQPQHF
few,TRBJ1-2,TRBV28,CASSVGQGYGYTF
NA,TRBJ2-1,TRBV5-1,CASSWDRGSYNEQFF
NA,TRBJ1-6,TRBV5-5,CASSLSREGPNNSPLHF